The clone carrying this T cell receptor beta chain showed up many times. Its antigen is not known. The source of the sample is a study of CD8 T cells in ankylosing spondylitis. Study findings and constraints: Seven to nine highly homologous variants made up a TCR beta motif, and this motif appeared characteristic of ankylosing spondylitis blood.

One entry per CDR3 protein results from TCRdb running MiXCR on the 5' RACE reads. Here the sample spans around 450,000 distinct CDR3 sequences, roughly 25% being singletons. The V end lost 5 bases, the J end lost 0 bases, and 11 bases lay between the germline ends. This CDR3 has 16 amino acids. From germline, CDR1 is SGHTA and CDR2 FQGNSA. The receptor's source is a male donor with ankylosing spondylitis. Sequenced input: blood, either unsorted or a sorted T cell fraction (not recorded which). This chain connects TRBV7-2 to TRBJ1-6; D unclear. In DNA, the CDR3 is TGTGCCAGCAGCCCACCCGGGTTCTCCTATAATTCACCCCTCCACTTT. Its protein product is CASSPPGFSYNSPLHF. Combining the CDR3 with reference TRBV7-2 and TRBJ1-6 gives the whole variable domain GAGVSQSPSNKVTEKGKDVELRCDPISGHTALYWYRQSLGQGLEFLIYFQGNSAPDKSGLPSDRFSAERTGGSVSTLTIQRTQQEDSAVYLCASSPPGFSYNSPLHFGNGTRLTVT.